These T cell receptor beta chains were read from a single sample in a study of metastatic and nonmetastatic thyroid tumors. TCRdb reprocessed the PCR reads via MiXCR. The sample shows some 22,000 clones, 10% to 11% of them seen only once. The sample comprised blood. The receptors here all came from a female donor with papillary thyroid cancer or a benign thyroid nodule (not recorded which). Some clones in this sample may be carry-over from other donors' samples. The CDR3 runs from the conserved cysteine through the conserved F or W. A D gene is named only where the DNA matches it firmly. A clone size is listed for some rows: how often the clone was seen (once, few, many), or a class if it is expanded.

v_gene	j_gene	abundance	d_gene	CDR3aa	CDR3nt
TRBV11-2	TRBJ2-7	many	TRBD2	CASSLDLGTSDEQYF	TGTGCCAGCAGCTTAGATTTGGGGACTAGCGACGAGCAGTACTTC
TRBV11-1	TRBJ1-2	-	-	CASSPPGYGYTF	TGTGCCAGCAGCCCCCCTGGCTATGGCTACACCTTC
TRBV19	TRBJ1-2	many	TRBD1	CASSTTGGGYTF	TGTGCCAGTAGTACAACAGGGGGTGGCTACACCTTC
TRBV5-4	TRBJ2-2	-	TRBD2	CAEGLAENTGELFF	TGTGCCGAAGGACTAGCGGAGAACACCGGGGAGCTGTTTTTT
TRBV5-4	TRBJ2-7	-	-	CASSEGGVSYEQYF	TGTGCCAGCAGCGAGGGGGGGGTTTCCTACGAGCAGTACTTC
TRBV5-4	TRBJ1-2	few	-	CASSLGPDLSLLNYGYTF	TGTGCCAGCAGCTTGGGACCGGACCTAAGCCTTCTTAACTATGGCTACACCTTC
TRBV6-2/TRBV6-3	TRBJ2-6	medium-sized	TRBD2	CASRTAGVRSGANVLTF	TGTGCCAGCAGGACAGCGGGAGTTAGGTCTGGGGCCAACGTCCTGACTTTC
TRBV6-5	TRBJ1-3	-	TRBD1	CASSRSRGQRGVVNTIYF	TGTGCCAGCAGCCGGAGTAGGGGACAGAGAGGGGTTGTAAACACCATATATTTT
TRBV2	TRBJ2-3	-	TRBD1	CASPGQGSKDTQYF	TGTGCCAGCCCGGGACAGGGTTCCAAGGATACGCAGTATTTT
TRBV7-6	TRBJ2-6	-	TRBD1	CASSPATGTLIRANVLTF	TGTGCCAGCAGCCCCGCGACAGGGACCCTCATCAGGGCCAACGTCCTGACTTTC
TRBV30	TRBJ2-7	many	-	CAWSKGVSYEQYF	TGTGCCTGGAGTAAGGGTGTTTCCTACGAGCAGTACTTC
TRBV11-2	TRBJ2-7	many	-	CASSLGTLGRSYEQYF	TGTGCCAGCAGCTTAGGAACATTGGGCAGATCCTACGAGCAGTACTTC
TRBV4-1	TRBJ2-1	many	TRBD2	CASSHRLAVNEQFF	TGCGCCAGCAGCCACCGACTAGCGGTGAATGAGCAGTTCTTC
TRBV12-3/TRBV12-4	TRBJ1-5	many	TRBD1	CASRGTGGTVQPQHF	TGTGCCAGCAGAGGAACAGGGGGAACGGTCCAGCCCCAGCATTTT
TRBV20-1	TRBJ1-5	many	-	CSARALYNQPQHF	TGCAGTGCTAGAGCTTTGTACAATCAGCCCCAGCATTTT
TRBV7-2	TRBJ1-1	many	-	CASSINTEAFF	TGTGCCAGCAGCATTAACACTGAAGCTTTCTTT
TRBV20-1	TRBJ1-6	many	-	CSALPAGANSPLHF	TGCAGTGCCCTCCCCGCGGGTGCGAATTCACCCCTCCACTTT
TRBV4-3	TRBJ1-1	-	TRBD1	CASSHRTGGTEAFF	TGCGCCAGCAGCCATCGGACAGGGGGAACTGAAGCTTTCTTT
TRBV6-1	TRBJ2-1	medium-sized	TRBD2	CASSPTGLAAYNEQFF	TGTGCCAGCAGTCCAACCGGTCTAGCGGCCTACAATGAGCAGTTCTTC
TRBV4-2	TRBJ2-3	many	-	CASSPYRGAGASDTQYF	TGTGCCAGCAGCCCATACCGGGGGGCGGGAGCTTCGGATACGCAGTATTTT
TRBV20-1	TRBJ2-2	many	-	CSARGTLRELFF	TGCAGTGCTAGAGGGACTTTGAGGGAGCTGTTTTTT
TRBV28	TRBJ2-7	medium-sized	-	CASSLDGNEQYF	TGTGCCAGCAGTTTGGACGGCAACGAGCAGTACTTC
TRBV4-2	TRBJ1-1	many	-	CASSQERGNTEAFF	TGTGCCAGCAGCCAAGAACGGGGGAACACTGAAGCTTTCTTT
TRBV5-1	TRBJ1-1	many	-	CASSPGSNTEAFF	TGCGCCAGCAGCCCAGGTAGTAACACTGAAGCTTTCTTT
TRBV19	TRBJ1-2	few	-	CASSFGRGYGYTF	TGTGCCAGTAGCTTCGGACGGGGCTATGGCTACACCTTC
TRBV2	TRBJ2-2	many	TRBD1	CASQIRTGNTGELFF	TGTGCCAGCCAGATCAGGACAGGGAACACCGGGGAGCTGTTTTTT
TRBV5-6	TRBJ1-6	many	TRBD1	CASSSGQANVPLHF	TGTGCCAGCAGCTCGGGACAGGCCAATGTACCCCTCCACTTT
TRBV15	TRBJ2-3	many	-	CATSEHGTGERYF	TGTGCCACCAGCGAGCACGGGACCGGGGAAAGGTATTTT
TRBV15	TRBJ2-1	many	TRBD2	CATSTSGRENEQFF	TGTGCCACCAGCACTAGCGGGAGGGAAAATGAGCAGTTCTTC
TRBV15	TRBJ1-3	few	-	CATSREQSDSGNTIYF	TGTGCCACCAGCAGAGAGCAGTCGGACTCTGGAAACACCATATATTTT
TRBV5-4	TRBJ2-5	few	-	CASSFVRPQGPETQYF	TGTGCCAGCAGCTTTGTACGCCCTCAGGGTCCAGAGACCCAGTACTTC
TRBV20-1	TRBJ2-5	many	TRBD2	CSASKTSGIETQYF	TGCAGTGCTAGTAAGACTAGCGGGATCGAGACCCAGTACTTC
TRBV6-6	TRBJ1-5	many	-	CASSSGSREQLGNQPQHF	TGTGCCAGCAGTTCTGGGTCCCGGGAACAGTTGGGCAATCAGCCCCAGCATTTT
TRBV7-9	TRBJ2-1	many	TRBD1	CASSSRDRVYEQFF	TGTGCCAGCAGCTCCCGGGACAGGGTGTATGAGCAGTTCTTC
TRBV6-1	TRBJ1-1	-	-	CASSTDLASGEAFF	TGTGCCAGCAGCACTGACCTTGCTAGCGGGGAAGCTTTCTTT